Detailed here is one T cell receptor beta chain. The sample originates from a study of cytomegalovirus exposure and HLA in healthy donors. 60 Vbeta and 13 Jbeta primers were used in PCR. Generated by immunoSEQ multiplex PCR, the TCRdb table keeps only in-frame clones and is missing some. Of about 150,000 clones in the sample, 80% are singletons; the top ten hold 5.6%. Specimen: PBMCs. The source is a woman aged 40-49 years in good health and CMV-seropositive.

The DNA of the CDR3 is TGTGCCAGCAGCGTAGGGTTAGGAGCGGGAGGGTCAGATACGCAGTATTTT. It encodes CASSVGLGAGGSDTQYF. The V call is TRBV9, the J call TRBJ2-3, with 10 bases matching TRBD2. Per the germline V gene, CDR1 is SGDLS and CDR2 is YYNGEE. The CDR3 loop spans 17 amino acids. With V trimmed by 0 bases and J by 4 bases, 8 bases remained unmatched.